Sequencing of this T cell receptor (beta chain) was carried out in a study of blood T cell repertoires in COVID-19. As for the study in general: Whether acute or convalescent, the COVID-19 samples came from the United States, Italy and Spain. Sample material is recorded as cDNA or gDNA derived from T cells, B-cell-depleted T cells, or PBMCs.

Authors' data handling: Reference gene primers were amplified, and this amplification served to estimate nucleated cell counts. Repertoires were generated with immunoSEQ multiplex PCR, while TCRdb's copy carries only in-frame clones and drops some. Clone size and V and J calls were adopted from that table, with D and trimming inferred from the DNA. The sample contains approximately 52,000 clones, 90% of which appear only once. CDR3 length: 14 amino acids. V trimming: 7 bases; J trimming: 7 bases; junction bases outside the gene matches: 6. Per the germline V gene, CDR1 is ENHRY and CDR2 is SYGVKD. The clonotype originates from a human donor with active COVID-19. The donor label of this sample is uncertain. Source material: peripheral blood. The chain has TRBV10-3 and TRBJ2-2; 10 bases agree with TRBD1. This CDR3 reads CAINPTGGIGELFF. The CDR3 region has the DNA TGTGCCATCAACCCGACAGGGGGCATCGGGGAGCTGTTTTTT.